A selection of T cell receptor beta chains follows, all from one sample in a study of blood T cell repertoires in COVID-19. Profiling relied on immunoSEQ multiplex PCR, and the TCRdb table lists in-frame clones only, not all of them. The table includes about 120,000 clones, about 70% detected once. The sequencing input was peripheral blood. All receptors come from a woman in her 70s with acute or convalescent COVID-19. Each CDR3 is given with its conserved first and last residue. The D gene is left open where the match is weak. Clone size is not always given. Where it is, it says once, few, many or a class for expanded clones.

TRBV9	.	TRBJ1-5	.	CASSVSGALNQPQHF	TGTGCCAGCAGCGTTTCAGGGGCTCTCAATCAGCCCCAGCATTTT
TRBV6-2/TRBV6-3	.	TRBJ2-1	TRBD2	CASTPSAGGSDEQFF	TGTGCCAGCACCCCTAGCGCGGGAGGTAGTGATGAGCAGTTCTTC
TRBV21-1	many	TRBJ1-3	.	CASSSHPERCSGNTIYF	TGTGCCAGCAGCTCCCACCCCGAACGGTGCTCTGGAAACACCATATATTTT
TRBV6-5	many	TRBJ2-2	TRBD1	CASSLGTVTGELFF	TGTGCCAGCAGTTTGGGGACAGTCACCGGGGAGCTGTTTTTT
TRBV3-1/TRBV3-2	.	TRBJ1-6	.	CASSQAAGRGSPLHF	TGTGCCAGCAGCCAAGCGGCGGGGAGGGGGTCACCCCTCCACTTT
TRBV5-5	.	TRBJ1-4	.	CASSAGGMHEKLFF	TGTGCCAGCAGCGCGGGGGGCATGCATGAAAAACTGTTTTTT
TRBV11-2	.	TRBJ2-6	.	CASTVQGGGANVLTF	TGTGCCAGCACCGTACAGGGTGGGGGGGCCAACGTCCTGACTTTC
TRBV5-1	.	TRBJ1-6	TRBD1	CASSLTGVNSPLHF	TGCGCCAGCAGCTTAACAGGGGTTAATTCACCCCTCCACTTT
TRBV7-6	few	TRBJ2-7	TRBD1	CASSLQAGTGSYEQYF	TGTGCCAGCAGCTTGCAGGCTGGGACAGGGTCCTACGAGCAGTACTTC
TRBV27	.	TRBJ2-1	TRBD2	CASSPGLAGYNEQFF	TGTGCCAGCAGTCCGGGACTAGCGGGGTACAATGAGCAGTTCTTC
TRBV5-1	.	TRBJ1-4	.	CASSDLGKLFF	TGCGCCAGCTCGGACTTAGGAAAACTGTTTTTT
TRBV30	.	TRBJ2-7	.	CAWSGGFGEQYF	TGTGCCTGGAGTGGAGGGTTCGGCGAGCAGTACTTC
TRBV3-1/TRBV3-2	.	TRBJ1-6	TRBD1	CASSQGTGGGSPLHF	TGTGCCAGCAGCCAAGGGACAGGGGGCGGGTCACCCCTCCACTTT
TRBV28	once	TRBJ2-5	TRBD1	CASRPRYRQGSETQYF	TGTGCCAGCAGACCGAGATACCGACAGGGAAGCGAGACCCAGTACTTC
TRBV11-1	.	TRBJ1-4	.	CASSLGGHHNEKLFF	TGTGCCAGCAGCCTCGGAGGCCACCATAATGAAAAACTGTTTTTT
TRBV19	.	TRBJ2-1	.	CASSIAPLQGSSYNEQFF	TGTGCCAGTAGTATCGCCCCCCTCCAGGGGAGTTCTTACAATGAGCAGTTCTTC
TRBV11-2	.	TRBJ2-5	TRBD1	CASSLRTGGLPQETQYF	TGTGCCAGCAGCTTAAGGACAGGGGGGCTCCCCCAAGAGACCCAGTACTTC
TRBV5-1	.	TRBJ2-1	TRBD1	CASSAGQGLFSSYNEQFF	TGCGCCAGCAGCGCGGGACAGGGTCTCTTCAGCTCCTACAATGAGCAGTTCTTC
TRBV5-1	.	TRBJ2-1	TRBD1	CASSLTQGASGEQFF	TGCGCCAGCAGCCTTACCCAGGGGGCGTCGGGTGAGCAGTTCTTC
TRBV7-9	.	TRBJ1-1	TRBD1	CASSLVGTDTEAFF	TGTGCCAGCAGCTTAGTGGGGACAGACACTGAAGCTTTCTTT
TRBV5-6	.	TRBJ2-1	TRBD2	CASSKGLATLNNEQFF	TGTGCCAGCAGCAAGGGACTAGCAACCTTAAATAATGAGCAGTTCTTC
TRBV12-3/TRBV12-4	few	TRBJ2-5	.	CASSLSGTQYF	TGTGCCAGCAGTTTAAGCGGGACCCAGTACTTC
TRBV5-4	.	TRBJ1-6	TRBD1	CASSRGQGKSYNSPLHF	TGTGCCAGCAGCCGGGGACAGGGGAAATCCTATAATTCACCCCTCCACTTT
TRBV5-1	few	TRBJ2-1	TRBD1	CASSLLQGNEQFF	TGCGCCAGCAGCTTGTTACAGGGGAATGAGCAGTTCTTC
TRBV10-1	.	TRBJ2-2	TRBD1	CASSGTGQGANTGELFF	TGCGCCAGCAGTGGGACCGGACAGGGGGCGAACACCGGGGAGCTGTTTTTT
TRBV2	.	TRBJ2-5	.	CASRQEETQYF	TGTGCCAGCCGACAGGAGGAGACCCAGTACTTC
TRBV2	.	TRBJ2-1	TRBD1	CASSAGDRGYNEQFF	TGTGCCAGCAGTGCCGGGGACAGGGGATACAATGAGCAGTTCTTC
TRBV9	.	TRBJ1-1	TRBD1	CASSADRAAGEAFF	TGTGCCAGCAGCGCGGACAGGGCCGCGGGTGAAGCTTTCTTT
TRBV27	.	TRBJ2-7	TRBD2	CASSSSGTPAGEQYF	TGTGCCAGCAGTTCTTCCGGGACCCCAGCGGGGGAGCAGTACTTC
TRBV5-6	.	TRBJ1-4	TRBD1	CASSRRGTGVEKLFF	TGTGCCAGCAGCCGGAGGGGGACAGGGGTTGAAAAACTGTTTTTT